This T cell receptor beta chain originates from a study of CD8 T cells in Susac syndrome. Germline V gene lookup returns CDR1 MNHEY and CDR2 SMNVEV (reference sequence). This CDR3 comprises 14 residues. Trimming pared 3 bases from V and 0 bases from J, leaving 6 bases between. Relapsing-remitting disease, either stable or active, was present in the treatment-naive patients who were the multiple sclerosis controls. cDNA came from roughly 0.5 to 1 ug RNA primed by random hexamers. Across 54 Vbeta and 13 Jbeta, immunoSEQ multiplex PCR amplified TCR beta CDR3. TCRdb fed the immunoSEQ multiplex PCR reads into MiXCR, producing one record per CDR3 protein. This repertoire shows over 300,000 distinct CDR3 sequences, roughly nine tenths found once; its top ten account for approximately 0.065%.

The specimen was CD4+ T cells from PBMCs. This sequence originates from a human donor with multiple sclerosis. V is TRBV27 and J is TRBJ2-1; D unclear. The CDR3: CASSLVRSYNEQFF. The CDR3 DNA sequence: TGTGCCAGCAGTTTGGTCCGCTCCTACAATGAGCAGTTCTTC.